Below, 30 T cell receptor beta chains from the same sample are listed, as sequenced in a study of blood T cell repertoires in COVID-19. Some clones are missing from TCRdb's copy, which holds only in-frame ones; the method was immunoSEQ multiplex PCR. This sample yields 110,000 to 150,000 clones, of which 87% are seen a single time; around 11% belongs to the top ten. Sequencing input: PBMCs or T cells enriched from blood (not recorded which). These receptors were obtained from a man in his 60s who had recovered from COVID-19.

J is TRBJ1-6 and V is TRBV12-3 or TRBV12-4, with D possibly matching TRBD1 (6 bases). The CDR3 covers 13 residues. Trimming removed 6 bases at V and 7 bases at J, with 10 bases between. In DNA form, the CDR3 reads TGTGCCAGCAGCCTTAGGGGGAATTCACCCCTCCACTTT. As protein: CASSLRGNSPLHF.

This chain connects TRBV28 to TRBJ2-7; TRBD1 matches at 8 bases. The CDR3 contains 14 residues. Germline CDR1 is MDHEN and CDR2 is SYDVKM. Losses at the gene ends were 6 bases for V and 2 bases for J; bases not matched to a gene: 6. CDR3 in amino acids: CASRGTGYTYEQYF. CDR3 DNA sequence: TGTGCCAGCAGAGGGACAGGATATACCTACGAGCAGTACTTC.

The chain links TRBV7-6 to TRBJ1-6; D not certain. Germline V gene sequence: CDR1 SGHVS, CDR2 FNYEAQ. CDR3 length equals 14 residues. The ends were cut back, 1 base at V and 7 bases at J, with 8 bases in the middle. The CDR3 spells CASSLVAENSPLHF. Written as DNA, the CDR3 is TGTGCCAGCAGCTTAGTGGCGGAAAATTCACCCCTCCACTTT.

The chain is built from TRBV28 and TRBJ1-5; D is unresolved. This CDR3 has 14 residues. The V gene's germline CDR1 is MDHEN and CDR2 SYDVKM. Trimming pared 6 bases from V and 0 bases from J, leaving 9 bases between. The CDR3 DNA is TGTGCCAGCAGCTCAGGTACTAGCAATCAGCCCCAGCATTTT. It is translated as CASSSGTSNQPQHF.

V usage is TRBV28 and J usage is TRBJ2-1; 9 bases fit TRBD1. The CDR3 contains 14 residues. With V trimmed by 6 bases and J by 8 bases, 8 bases remained unmatched. Germline assignment: CDR1 MDHEN and CDR2 SYDVKM. The CDR3 DNA reads as TGTGCCAGCAGGCAACATACAGGGGGCTATGAGCAGTTCTTC. Its protein product is CASRQHTGGYEQFF.

The chain has TRBV7-8 and TRBJ1-3; 8 bases are shared with TRBD1. The CDR3 contains 16 residues. Per germline, CDR1 SGHVS and CDR2 FQNEAQ. With V trimmed by 5 bases and J by 4 bases, 10 bases remained unmatched. CDR3 region: CASSVVSRGQGNTIYF. Here the CDR3 DNA reads TGTGCCAGCAGCGTGGTGTCCAGGGGGCAGGGAAACACCATATATTTT.

This chain connects TRBV29-1 to TRBJ2-5; a possible D gene is TRBD1 (6 bases). CDR3 length: 17 residues. Germline V CDR1 and CDR2: SQVTM, ANQGSEA. V was cut by 0 bases and J by 2 bases, with 19 bases left in between. The CDR3 protein is CSVEDVMAGRGQETQYF. The CDR3 DNA sequence: TGCAGCGTTGAAGACGTTATGGCTGGCAGGGGTCAAGAGACCCAGTACTTC. The whole variable domain, remainder taken from reference TRBV29-1 and TRBJ2-5, is SAVISQKPSRDICQRGTSLTIQCQVDSQVTMMFWYRQQPGQSLTLIATANQGSEATYESGFVIDKFPISRPNLTFSTLTVSNMSPEDSSIYLCSVEDVMAGRGQETQYFGPGTRLLVL.

The chain combines TRBV2 with TRBJ2-7; D is uncertain. CDR1 and CDR2 (germline): SNHLY, FYNNEI. V was pared by 4 bases and J by 0 bases, with 10 bases between. The CDR3 sequence is 14 residues long. The CDR3 here is CASSVTLASYEQYF. The CDR3 DNA reads TGTGCCAGCAGTGTGACACTCGCCTCCTACGAGCAGTACTTC. The full variable domain, rest sourced from reference TRBV2 and TRBJ2-7, is EPEVTQTPSHQVTQMGQEVILRCVPISNHLYFYWYRQILGQKVEFLVSFYNNEISEKSEIFDDQFSVERPDGSNFTLKIRSTKLEDSAMYFCASSVTLASYEQYFGPGTRLTVT.

This clone was seen once. The V call is TRBV30, the J call TRBJ1-3; D remains unclear. The V gene's germline CDR1 is GTSNPN and CDR2 SVGIG (reference sequence). Trimming took 0 bases from V and 4 from J, leaving 10 bases between them. CDR3 length equals 14 residues. The CDR3 sequence is CAWSVPGIGNTIYF. In DNA form, the CDR3 reads TGTGCCTGGAGTGTCCCCGGGATAGGAAACACCATATATTTT.

This sequence joins TRBV4-1 and TRBJ2-7; a possible D gene is TRBD2 (6 bases). The V gene lost 4 bases and the J gene lost 3 bases, with 10 bases spanning the gap. The V gene's germline CDR1 is MGHRA and CDR2 YSYEKL. This CDR3 is built from 13 residues. The CDR3: CASSRGTYYEQYF. DNA for the CDR3: TGCGCCAGCAGCCGCGGGACCTACTACGAGCAGTACTTC.

The V gene is TRBV7-8, the J gene TRBJ1-6; possibly TRBD1 for D (5 bases). V lost 5 bases to trimming and J lost 7 bases, with 21 bases between them. The CDR3 has 17 amino acids. The germline V gene encodes CDR1 SGHVS and CDR2 FQNEAQ. CDR3 residues: CASSVFRAGLQNSPLHF. Written as DNA, the CDR3 is TGTGCCAGCAGCGTTTTTAGGGCGGGGCTACAAAATTCACCCCTCCACTTT.

The genes are TRBV14 and TRBJ2-3; 10 nucleotides match TRBD2. V shed 5 bases and J 10 bases; nucleotides not matched to a gene: 6. This CDR3 comprises 13 residues. Germline CDR1 SGHDN, CDR2 FVKESK. The CDR3 protein is CASSIAGGGPQYF. DNA of the CDR3: TGTGCCAGCAGCATAGCGGGAGGCGGCCCGCAGTATTTT.

This clone has only one observation. This chain joins TRBV15 and TRBJ1-1, with no clear D. The CDR3 runs 14 residues. V was shortened by 0 bases and J by 4 bases, with 9 bases between the two germline ends. The germline V gene has CDR1 LNHNV and CDR2 YYDKDF (reference sequence). CDR3 region: CATSREYRGTEAFF. DNA for the CDR3: TGTGCCACCAGCAGAGAATACCGGGGCACTGAAGCTTTCTTT.

The chain joins TRBV28 to TRBJ1-2, with a tentative D call TRBD1 (6 bases). The CDR3 length is 13 residues. Trimming shortened V by 6 bases and J by 4 bases, and 12 bases separated the two germline ends. CDR1 is MDHEN, CDR2 SYDVKM, per germline. CDR3 in amino acids: CASSPGQSYGYTF. The CDR3 bases are TGTGCCAGCAGCCCTGGACAGAGCTATGGCTACACCTTC.

The J gene is TRBJ2-1, the V gene TRBV5-1; the match to TRBD2 covers 9 bases. From germline, CDR1 is SGHRS and CDR2 YFSETQ. The J segment lost 10 bases and the V segment lost 4 bases, leaving 6 bases of the junction unmatched. The CDR3 runs 13 residues. The CDR3 region is CASSPLAGVEQFF. CDR3 sequence (DNA): TGCGCCAGCAGCCCATTAGCGGGGGTGGAGCAGTTCTTC.

This clone showed up just once. The chain carries TRBV6-2 or TRBV6-3 and TRBJ1-3; possibly TRBD1 for D (5 bases). This CDR3 has 16 amino acids. V was clipped by 2 bases and J by 0 bases, with 11 bases between them. Germline V gene sequence: CDR1 MNHEY, CDR2 SVGEGT. CDR3 amino acids: CASSYGAGDSGNTIYF. As DNA, the CDR3 is TGTGCCAGCAGTTACGGGGCGGGAGACTCTGGAAACACCATATATTTT.

This clone was recorded only once. This chain links TRBV7-9 with TRBJ2-3, with D tentatively TRBD2 (5 bases). V lost 4 bases and J 0 bases, leaving 11 bases between the germline ends. This CDR3 contains 15 residues. CDR1 SEHNR and CDR2 FQNEAQ come from the germline V gene (reference sequence). This CDR3 reads CASSSPGISTDTQYF. The CDR3 DNA reads TGTGCCAGCAGCTCGCCGGGGATCAGCACAGATACGCAGTATTTT.

The CDR3 region is CAISDPGTLSDEQFF. The CDR3, as DNA: TGTGCCATCAGTGATCCTGGGACACTCAGCGATGAGCAGTTCTTC. The genes are TRBV10-3 and TRBJ2-1; a weak D match, TRBD1 (6 bases). CDR1 and CDR2 (germline): ENHRY, SYGVKD. The V end lost 3 bases, the J end lost 8 bases, and 17 bases lay between the germline ends. The CDR3 sequence is 15 residues long.

This chain uses TRBV28 with TRBJ1-4, with 10 bases matching TRBD1. CDR3 length equals 15 residues. CDR1 and CDR2 from the germline V gene are MDHEN and SYDVKM. Unmatched junction bases numbered 7, after V lost 5 bases and J lost 7 bases. The CDR3 protein is CASSPPGTGVEKLFF. DNA for the CDR3: TGTGCCAGCAGTCCCCCCGGGACAGGGGTTGAAAAACTGTTTTTT.

This rearrangement joins TRBV7-8 to TRBJ1-2, with D unclear. Per the germline V gene, CDR1 is SGHVS and CDR2 is FQNEAQ. V was trimmed by 1 base and J by 1 base, leaving 10 bases between them. The CDR3 spans 15 residues. The CDR3: CASSLVGGSNYGYTF. CDR3 DNA sequence: TGTGCCAGCAGCTTAGTCGGCGGGAGTAACTATGGCTACACCTTC.

The chain carries TRBV5-4 and TRBJ2-7; D is perhaps TRBD2 (5 bases). Germline V gene sequence: CDR1 SGHNT, CDR2 YYREEE (reference sequence). Trimming removed 1 base from V and 2 bases from J, with 13 bases in between. CDR3 length: 15 amino acids. The CDR3 sequence: CASSLKGGWPYEQYF. The CDR3 nucleotides are TGTGCCAGCAGCTTGAAGGGCGGGTGGCCCTACGAGCAGTACTTC.

This chain uses TRBV5-1 with TRBJ2-1, with 14 bases fitting TRBD2. CDR1 SGHRS and CDR2 YFSETQ come from the germline V gene. The CDR3 covers 16 residues. Trimming cost V 0 bases and J 7 bases; bases outside gene matches: 3. This CDR3 is CASSLVTSGGANEQFF. In nucleotides, the CDR3 is TGCGCCAGCAGCTTGGTGACTAGCGGGGGGGCTAATGAGCAGTTCTTC. Combining the CDR3 with reference TRBV5-1 and TRBJ2-1 gives the whole variable domain KAGVTQTPRYLIKTRGQQVTLSCSPISGHRSVSWYQQTPGQGLQFLFEYFSETQRNKGNFPGRFSGRQFSNSRSEMNVSTLELGDSALYLCASSLVTSGGANEQFFGPGTRLTVL.

The chain uses TRBV28 and TRBJ1-1, with D possibly TRBD1 on 5 matching bases. The V gene's germline CDR1 is MDHEN and CDR2 SYDVKM. Trimming removed 6 bases from V and 1 base from J, with 6 bases in between. The length of the CDR3 is 12 residues. As DNA, the CDR3 is TGTGCCAGCAGCACAGGGAACACTGAAGCTTTCTTT. Translated, it gives CASSTGNTEAFF.

With regard to this clone: This sample includes further DNA sequences coding for the same CDR3. The V and J genes are TRBV28 and TRBJ2-5; the match to TRBD2 covers 11 bases. The CDR3 covers 15 residues. Germline loops: CDR1 MDHEN, CDR2 SYDVKM. V lost 6 bases to trimming and J lost 3 bases; unmatched junction nucleotides: 6. For the CDR3, the DNA is TGTGCCAGCAGCGCCCCGGGACTAGCGGAAGAGACCCAGTACTTC. Translation: CASSAPGLAEETQYF.

The CDR3: CASSSGTGPFEKLFF. CDR3 DNA sequence: TGTGCCAGCAGCTCCGGGACAGGGCCTTTCGAAAAACTGTTTTTT. The chain carries TRBV7-6 and TRBJ1-4; 9 bases are a match to TRBD1. The CDR3 has 15 residues. V shed 4 bases and J 8 bases; nucleotides not matched to a gene: 8. Germline-derived CDR1 and CDR2 are SGHVS and FNYEAQ.

The genes are TRBV30 and TRBJ2-1, with D possibly matching TRBD2 (7 bases). Germline lookup yields CDR1 GTSNPN and CDR2 SVGIG (reference sequence). V lost 0 bases and J lost 4, with 10 bases in between. There are 14 residues in the CDR3. Written as DNA, the CDR3 is TGTGCCTGGAGTGTCGGGGGGCCATACAATGAGCAGTTCTTC. This gives the protein CAWSVGGPYNEQFF. The complete variable domain, with remaining parts taken from reference TRBV30 and TRBJ2-1, reads SQTIHQWPATLVQPVGSPLSLECTVEGTSNPNLYWYRQAAGRGLQLLFYSVGIGQISSEVPQNLSASRPQDRQFILSSKKLLLSDSGFYLCAWSVGGPYNEQFFGPGTRLTVL.

CDR3 sequence reads: CATSREAGPNYGYTF. The CDR3 bases are TGTGCCACCAGCAGAGAGGCGGGTCCTAACTATGGCTACACCTTC. This chain connects TRBV15 to TRBJ1-2, with D uncertain. CDR1 is LNHNV, CDR2 YYDKDF, per germline (reference sequence). The V gene lost 0 bases and the J gene lost 0 bases, with 8 bases spanning the gap. The CDR3 is 15 residues long.

The chain recombines TRBV19 with TRBJ2-1, with TRBD1 identical over 8 bases. Looked up from germline, CDR1 is LNHDA and CDR2 is SQIVND (reference sequence). After removal of 8 bases from V and 6 bases from J, the junction contained 12 bases not matched to a gene. This CDR3 contains 15 residues. CDR3 sequence reads: CASSLDGQGGNEQFF. The CDR3 DNA is TGTGCCAGTTCCCTAGACGGACAGGGCGGCAATGAGCAGTTCTTC.

In this sample, this clone turned up a few times. The chain is built from TRBV5-1 and TRBJ1-6; D possibly corresponds to TRBD1 (6 bases). The germline V gene has CDR1 SGHRS and CDR2 YFSETQ. The V end was cut by 4 bases, the J end by 9 bases, with 11 bases between. The CDR3 covers 13 residues. As DNA, the CDR3 is TGCGCCAGCAGCCAGGACAGACCTTCACCCCTCCACTTT. It encodes CASSQDRPSPLHF.

The rearrangement links TRBV4-2 to TRBJ2-7; 11 bases line up with TRBD2. The CDR3 is made up of 16 amino acids. The V gene end was trimmed by 0 bases and the J gene end by 7 bases; junction bases not matched to a gene: 8. CDR1 is LGHNA, CDR2 YNFKEQ, per germline. DNA for the CDR3: TGTGCCAGCAGCCAAGAAGGTAGCGGGAGGGCGGGGGAGCAGTACTTC. Translation gives CASSQEGSGRAGEQYF.